This entry is about one TCR beta chain. Time point specified: blood 4 weeks post-SBRT, at nephrectomy. Treatment given: 15 Gy SBRT to primary tumor, nephrectomy 4 weeks later. The patient's renal cell carcinoma had clear cell pathology. The assay was immunoSEQ multiplex PCR, and TCRdb's table has in-frame clones only and misses some. The sample lists 120,000 to 150,000 clones, about 88% occurring once. This entry belongs to a study of radiation and T cells in renal cell carcinoma. This sequence originates from a woman aged 50 to 60 with renal cell carcinoma. This specimen consisted of blood, obtained from a patient whose treatment included radiotherapy and nephrectomy.

The CDR3, as DNA: TGTGCCAGCAGTGCTATGGGGGTGGGAGGCTACACCTTC. Translated, it gives CASSAMGVGGYTF. The chain links TRBV6-1 to TRBJ1-2, with D possibly TRBD1 on 5 matching bases. Germline V gene lookup returns CDR1 MNHNS and CDR2 SASEGT. V was cut by 4 bases and J by 8 bases, with 14 bases left in between. The CDR3 contains 13 residues.